These T cell receptor beta chains were read from a single sample in a study of OX40 agonist ivuxolimab in advanced cancers. Data came from immunoSEQ multiplex PCR; TCRdb stores just in-frame clones and leaves some out. The data hold around 70,000 clones, with 85% observed a single time. This specimen consisted of CD4+ or CD8+ T cells sorted from blood, obtained in a trial of the OX40 agonist ivuxolimab. All receptors derive from an adult with an advanced solid tumor such as melanoma, head and neck, liver or kidney cancer. The CDR3 runs from the conserved cysteine through the conserved F or W. The D gene is left open where the match is weak. Part of the rows lack a size; the others show once, few, many or a class for expanded clones.

v_call: TRBV7-9
j_call: TRBJ2-5
d_call: .
clone_size: .
cdr3_aa: CASSLGGIRETQYF
cdr3_nt: TGTGCCAGCAGCTTAGGTGGGATCCGAGAGACCCAGTACTTC

v_call: TRBV27
j_call: TRBJ2-1
d_call: TRBD2
clone_size: .
cdr3_aa: CASSWGGRHNEQFF
cdr3_nt: TGTGCCAGCAGTTGGGGAGGGAGGCACAATGAGCAGTTCTTC

v_call: TRBV27
j_call: TRBJ2-2
d_call: .
clone_size: .
cdr3_aa: CASSSSDYRFGELFF
cdr3_nt: TGTGCCAGCAGTTCATCGGACTATCGTTTCGGGGAGCTGTTTTTT

v_call: TRBV2
j_call: TRBJ2-5
d_call: .
clone_size: few
cdr3_aa: CASSVQGQETQYF
cdr3_nt: TGTGCCAGCAGTGTTCAGGGGCAAGAGACCCAGTACTTC

v_call: TRBV6-1
j_call: TRBJ1-6
d_call: TRBD1
clone_size: few
cdr3_aa: CASSGKGALSSYNSPLHF
cdr3_nt: TGTGCCAGCAGTGGCAAGGGGGCTCTCAGCTCCTATAATTCACCCCTCCACTTT

v_call: TRBV6-5
j_call: TRBJ1-1
d_call: .
clone_size: .
cdr3_aa: CASSLIMNTEAFF
cdr3_nt: TGTGCCAGCAGCCTCATCATGAACACTGAAGCTTTCTTT

v_call: TRBV5-6
j_call: TRBJ2-1
d_call: .
clone_size: .
cdr3_aa: CASSLTIRGSENEQFF
cdr3_nt: TGTGCCAGCAGCTTGACCATCCGGGGCTCTGAGAATGAGCAGTTCTTC

v_call: TRBV30
j_call: TRBJ2-5
d_call: TRBD2
clone_size: few
cdr3_aa: CAWSSSGRYSETQYF
cdr3_nt: TGTGCCTGGAGCTCTAGCGGGAGGTATTCGGAGACCCAGTACTTC

v_call: TRBV7-2
j_call: TRBJ2-7
d_call: .
clone_size: .
cdr3_aa: CASSLSFGGFDEQYF
cdr3_nt: TGTGCCAGCAGCTTAAGTTTCGGGGGATTTGACGAGCAGTACTTC

v_call: TRBV27
j_call: TRBJ2-6
d_call: .
clone_size: .
cdr3_aa: CASTKPGVGANVLTF
cdr3_nt: TGTGCCAGCACTAAACCAGGGGTTGGGGCCAACGTCCTGACTTTC

v_call: TRBV4-1
j_call: TRBJ2-3
d_call: TRBD2
clone_size: .
cdr3_aa: CASSQDLGLAGVVEQDTQYF
cdr3_nt: TGCGCCAGCAGCCAAGACCTTGGACTAGCGGGGGTGGTTGAGCAAGATACGCAGTATTTT

v_call: TRBV7-2
j_call: TRBJ1-4
d_call: .
clone_size: .
cdr3_aa: CASSLDAGATNEKLFF
cdr3_nt: TGTGCCAGCAGCTTAGATGCCGGGGCAACTAATGAAAAACTGTTTTTT

v_call: TRBV28
j_call: TRBJ2-4
d_call: .
clone_size: .
cdr3_aa: CASSFFVGAGQTNIQYF
cdr3_nt: TGTGCCAGCAGTTTTTTTGTCGGCGCCGGACAGACAAACATTCAGTACTTC

v_call: TRBV5-4
j_call: TRBJ2-1
d_call: TRBD2
clone_size: .
cdr3_aa: CASSLGAGGSYNEQFF
cdr3_nt: TGTGCCAGCAGCTTGGGTGCGGGGGGCTCCTACAATGAGCAGTTCTTC

v_call: TRBV27
j_call: TRBJ2-7
d_call: .
clone_size: .
cdr3_aa: CASSRDGSYEQYF
cdr3_nt: TGTGCCAGCAGTCGGGACGGCTCCTACGAGCAGTACTTC

v_call: TRBV27
j_call: TRBJ1-5
d_call: .
clone_size: .
cdr3_aa: CASSFVNQPQHF
cdr3_nt: TGTGCCAGCAGTTTCGTCAATCAGCCCCAGCATTTT

v_call: TRBV14
j_call: TRBJ2-5
d_call: .
clone_size: .
cdr3_aa: CASSLSSGETQYF
cdr3_nt: TGTGCCAGCAGCCTCAGTTCCGGCGAGACCCAGTACTTC

v_call: TRBV11-2
j_call: TRBJ2-1
d_call: .
clone_size: .
cdr3_aa: CASSLGGGLLKFF
cdr3_nt: TGTGCCAGCAGCTTAGGAGGGGGTTTATTGAAGTTCTTC

v_call: TRBV6-1
j_call: TRBJ2-3
d_call: .
clone_size: .
cdr3_aa: CASSDVGAGGSYTQYF
cdr3_nt: TGTGCCAGCAGTGATGTTGGGGCCGGTGGGTCCTATACGCAGTATTTT

v_call: TRBV19
j_call: TRBJ1-3
d_call: .
clone_size: .
cdr3_aa: CASSLPGRSSGNTIYF
cdr3_nt: TGTGCCAGTAGTCTACCGGGACGATCCTCTGGAAACACCATATATTTT

v_call: TRBV5-4
j_call: TRBJ2-3
d_call: .
clone_size: few
cdr3_aa: CASSLDSTGVDTQYF
cdr3_nt: TGTGCCAGCAGCTTGGACAGTACGGGTGTCGATACGCAGTATTTT

v_call: TRBV7-9
j_call: TRBJ1-6
d_call: TRBD1
clone_size: .
cdr3_aa: CASRSPGTDNSPLHF
cdr3_nt: TGTGCCAGCAGGTCCCCCGGGACAGATAATTCACCCCTCCACTTT

v_call: TRBV28
j_call: TRBJ1-2
d_call: TRBD1
clone_size: .
cdr3_aa: CATQPRDSYGYTF
cdr3_nt: TGTGCCACTCAACCCCGGGACAGCTATGGCTACACCTTC

v_call: TRBV11-2
j_call: TRBJ1-1
d_call: .
clone_size: few
cdr3_aa: CASSLVSGFGTEAFF
cdr3_nt: TGTGCCAGCAGCTTAGTCTCAGGGTTTGGCACTGAAGCTTTCTTT

v_call: TRBV27
j_call: TRBJ1-1
d_call: .
clone_size: .
cdr3_aa: CASSLYPRQAEAFF
cdr3_nt: TGTGCCAGCAGTTTATATCCCCGACAGGCTGAAGCTTTCTTT

v_call: TRBV10-1
j_call: TRBJ2-5
d_call: TRBD1
clone_size: .
cdr3_aa: CAISLQDREPGYGETQYF
cdr3_nt: TGCGCCATCTCCCTACAGGACAGGGAACCTGGGTATGGGGAGACCCAGTACTTC

v_call: TRBV28
j_call: TRBJ1-4
d_call: TRBD1
clone_size: .
cdr3_aa: CASSFSDRGAEKLFF
cdr3_nt: TGTGCCAGCAGTTTTTCCGACAGGGGGGCCGAAAAACTGTTTTTT

v_call: TRBV7-3
j_call: TRBJ1-1
d_call: .
clone_size: .
cdr3_aa: CASSSGVNTEAFF
cdr3_nt: TGTGCCAGCAGCTCCGGGGTTAACACTGAAGCTTTCTTT

v_call: TRBV7-9
j_call: TRBJ1-4
d_call: TRBD1
clone_size: .
cdr3_aa: CASSLGTGDEKLFF
cdr3_nt: TGTGCCAGCAGCTTAGGTACAGGGGACGAAAAACTGTTTTTT

v_call: TRBV7-9
j_call: TRBJ2-2
d_call: .
clone_size: .
cdr3_aa: CASSAGLDGGELFF
cdr3_nt: TGTGCCAGCAGCGCCGGACTCGACGGCGGGGAGCTGTTTTTT

v_call: TRBV28
j_call: TRBJ2-1
d_call: .
clone_size: .
cdr3_aa: CASSLTGSYNEQFF
cdr3_nt: TGTGCCAGCAGTCTCACGGGCTCCTACAATGAGCAGTTCTTC

v_call: TRBV27
j_call: TRBJ2-1
d_call: TRBD2
clone_size: .
cdr3_aa: CASGSSGGSYYNEQFF
cdr3_nt: TGTGCCAGCGGTTCTTCTGGCGGGAGTTATTACAATGAGCAGTTCTTC

v_call: TRBV19
j_call: TRBJ2-1
d_call: TRBD2
clone_size: .
cdr3_aa: CASSIPAGVLRNEQFF
cdr3_nt: TGTGCCAGTAGTATTCCGGCGGGAGTCCTTCGCAATGAGCAGTTCTTC

v_call: TRBV7-2
j_call: TRBJ2-3
d_call: .
clone_size: .
cdr3_aa: CASSFEGGLWDTQYF
cdr3_nt: TGTGCCAGCAGCTTTGAGGGGGGCCTCTGGGATACGCAGTATTTT

v_call: TRBV30
j_call: TRBJ2-7
d_call: .
clone_size: .
cdr3_aa: CATHPGPSGTNEQYF
cdr3_nt: TGTGCGACGCACCCGGGACCCAGTGGGACGAACGAGCAGTACTTC

v_call: TRBV9
j_call: TRBJ2-2
d_call: .
clone_size: .
cdr3_aa: CASSRQALTGELFF
cdr3_nt: TGTGCCAGCAGTCGGCAGGCCCTTACCGGGGAGCTGTTTTTT

v_call: TRBV19
j_call: TRBJ2-3
d_call: .
clone_size: .
cdr3_aa: CASSSPQGDTQYF
cdr3_nt: TGTGCCAGTAGTAGCCCACAGGGCGATACGCAGTATTTT

v_call: TRBV27
j_call: TRBJ2-2
d_call: .
clone_size: few
cdr3_aa: CASSLKSGVAGELFF
cdr3_nt: TGTGCCAGCAGTTTGAAGTCCGGGGTCGCCGGGGAGCTGTTTTTT

v_call: TRBV4-2
j_call: TRBJ2-1
d_call: .
clone_size: .
cdr3_aa: CASSPYRRREQFF
cdr3_nt: TGTGCCAGCAGCCCCTATCGTCGGAGAGAGCAGTTCTTC

v_call: TRBV28
j_call: TRBJ1-3
d_call: .
clone_size: once
cdr3_aa: CASSTRTGRSGNTIYF
cdr3_nt: TGTGCCAGCAGTACCCGGACGGGGCGCTCTGGAAACACCATATATTTT

v_call: TRBV6-5
j_call: TRBJ2-1
d_call: .
clone_size: .
cdr3_aa: CASSSSAIRGYEQFF
cdr3_nt: TGTGCCAGCAGTTCGAGCGCGATCCGAGGGTATGAGCAGTTCTTC

v_call: TRBV19
j_call: TRBJ1-2
d_call: .
clone_size: .
cdr3_aa: CASSILGGHYGYTF
cdr3_nt: TGTGCCAGTAGTATTCTGGGGGGGCACTATGGCTACACCTTC